This TCR beta chain derives from a study of beta chain features in type 1 diabetes. As for the study in general: Across all samples, roughly 98,000,000 sorted cells were examined.

Germline values: CDR1 SGHRS, CDR2 YFSETQ. The CDR3 consists of 15 residues. V lost 4 bases to trimming and J lost 1 base, with 12 bases between them. Every bit of the isolated RNA underwent reverse transcription, so sequencing read expressed TCRB transcripts. Data came from immunoSEQ multiplex PCR; TCRdb stores just in-frame clones and leaves some out. The profile shows some 70,000 clones, more than 45% of them singletons. A note on this clone: Its antigen is unidentified.

Stem cell-like memory, regulatory, central memory and naive CD4+ cells were sorted via CD45RO/CCR7/CD25/CD127/CD95/CD27. Study-level results: In every one of the four CD4+ subsets, TCRB CDR3s were moderately but significantly shorter in Type 1 diabetes patients.

This receptor was identified in a man aged 30 to 39 with type 1 diabetes. The sample consisted of central memory CD4+ T cells from blood. This chain uses TRBV5-1 with TRBJ2-1, with unresolved D. The CDR3 reads CASSPRLVSYNEQFF. Written as DNA, the CDR3 is TGCGCCAGCAGCCCCCGGCTAGTATCCTACAATGAGCAGTTCTTC.